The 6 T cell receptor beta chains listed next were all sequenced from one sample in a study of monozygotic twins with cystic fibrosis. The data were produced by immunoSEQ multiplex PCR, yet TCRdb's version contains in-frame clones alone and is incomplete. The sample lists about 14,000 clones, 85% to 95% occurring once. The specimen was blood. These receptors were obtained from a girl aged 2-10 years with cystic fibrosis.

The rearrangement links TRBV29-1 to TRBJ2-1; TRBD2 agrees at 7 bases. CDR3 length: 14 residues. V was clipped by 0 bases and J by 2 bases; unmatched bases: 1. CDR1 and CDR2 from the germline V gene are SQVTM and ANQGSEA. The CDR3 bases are TGCAGCGTTGAAGATGGACTAGCCTACAATGAGCAGTTCTTC. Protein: CSVEDGLAYNEQFF.

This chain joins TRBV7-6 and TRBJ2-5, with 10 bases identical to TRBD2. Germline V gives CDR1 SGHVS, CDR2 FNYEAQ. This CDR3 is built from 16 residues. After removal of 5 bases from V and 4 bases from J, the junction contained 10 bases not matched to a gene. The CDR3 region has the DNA TGTGCCAGCAGCCCCAGGGGGCGACTAGCGGGAGAGACCCAGTACTTC. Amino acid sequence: CASSPRGRLAGETQYF.

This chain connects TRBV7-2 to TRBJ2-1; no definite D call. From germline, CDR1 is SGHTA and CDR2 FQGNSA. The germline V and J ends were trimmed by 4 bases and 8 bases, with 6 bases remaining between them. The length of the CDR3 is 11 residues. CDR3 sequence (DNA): TGTGCCAGCAGCTCCAACTATGAGCAGTTCTTC. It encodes CASSSNYEQFF.

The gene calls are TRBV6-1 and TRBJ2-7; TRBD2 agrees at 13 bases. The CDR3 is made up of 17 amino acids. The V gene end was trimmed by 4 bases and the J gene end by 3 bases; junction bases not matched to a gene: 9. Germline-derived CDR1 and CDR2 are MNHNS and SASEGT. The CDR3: CASSAPPGTSGNYEQYF. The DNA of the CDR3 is TGTGCCAGCAGTGCCCCCCCCGGGACTAGCGGGAACTACGAGCAGTACTTC.

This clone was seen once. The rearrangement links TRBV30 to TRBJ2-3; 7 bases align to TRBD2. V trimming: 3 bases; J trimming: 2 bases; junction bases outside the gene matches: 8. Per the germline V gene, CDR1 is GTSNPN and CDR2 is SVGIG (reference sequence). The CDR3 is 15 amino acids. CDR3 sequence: CAWSELAQVTDTQYF. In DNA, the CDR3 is TGTGCCTGGAGCGAACTAGCGCAAGTCACAGATACGCAGTATTTT. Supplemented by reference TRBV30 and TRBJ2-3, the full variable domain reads SQTIHQWPATLVQPVGSPLSLECTVEGTSNPNLYWYRQAAGRGLQLLFYSVGIGQISSEVPQNLSASRPQDRQFILSSKKLLLSDSGFYLCAWSELAQVTDTQYFGPGTRLTVL.

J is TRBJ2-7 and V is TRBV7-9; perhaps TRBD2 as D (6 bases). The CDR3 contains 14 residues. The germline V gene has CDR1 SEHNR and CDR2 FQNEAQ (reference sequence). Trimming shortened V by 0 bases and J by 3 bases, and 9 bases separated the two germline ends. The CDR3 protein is CASSLADGSYEQYF. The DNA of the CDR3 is TGTGCCAGCAGCTTAGCGGACGGGAGCTACGAGCAGTACTTC.